These 26 T cell receptor beta chains originate from one sample sequenced in a study of cytomegalovirus exposure and HLA in healthy donors. PCR was performed using 60 Vbeta and 13 Jbeta primers. Here immunoSEQ multiplex PCR was the method, and the copy in TCRdb shows in-frame clones only, minus some. The sample holds 100,000 to 150,000 clones, 70% to 90% seen once. The sequenced sample was PBMCs. The source is a boy aged 5 to 17 in good health and CMV-seronegative.

The rearrangement joins TRBV27 to TRBJ1-6, with D uncertain. The ends were cut back, 6 bases at V and 9 bases at J, with 27 bases in the middle. The CDR3 has 18 amino acids. The germline V gene encodes CDR1 MNHEY and CDR2 SMNVEV (reference sequence). CDR3 nucleotide sequence: TGTGCCAGCAGATATATGCAGGAATCGGTCCCCTTTGCTTCACCCCTCCACTTT. It yields the protein CASRYMQESVPFASPLHF.

The chain uses TRBV5-1 and TRBJ2-3, with a tentative D call TRBD1 (5 bases). V lost 0 bases and J 1 base, leaving 12 bases between the germline ends. The CDR3 covers 16 residues. CDR1 and CDR2 from the germline V gene are SGHRS and YFSETQ. CDR3 DNA: TGCGCCAGCAGCTTGGTAGTCAGGGTAGGCACAGATACGCAGTATTTT. This gives the protein CASSLVVRVGTDTQYF.

The CDR3 spells CASSFPRGLAGGPNTGELFF. The CDR3, as DNA: TGTGCCAGCAGCTTCCCCCGGGGGCTAGCGGGGGGACCGAACACCGGGGAGCTGTTTTTT. The gene calls are TRBV5-8 and TRBJ2-2; 11 nucleotides line up with TRBD2. CDR1 is SGHTS, CDR2 YDEGEE, per germline. This CDR3 is built from 20 residues. The V and J ends lost 2 bases and 0 bases, in that order; junction bases with no gene match: 12.

The chain carries TRBV9 and TRBJ2-3, with TRBD1 identical over 7 bases. Germline CDR1 is SGDLS and CDR2 is YYNGEE. V shed 6 bases and J 1 base; nucleotides not matched to a gene: 5. This CDR3 is 14 amino acids long. CDR3: CASTGDSRTDTQYF. The CDR3 DNA reads TGTGCCAGCACCGGGGACAGCCGCACAGATACGCAGTATTTT.

In its sample, this clone was seen a few times. The chain employs TRBV18 and TRBJ1-1, with D hard to call. The CDR3 has 13 residues. Trimming cost V 1 base and J 1 base, with 4 bases left between them. CDR1 KGHSH and CDR2 LQKENI come from the germline V gene. The CDR3 loop is CASSPRQNTEAFF. CDR3 bases: TGTGCCAGCTCACCACGGCAGAACACTGAAGCTTTCTTT.

This chain joins TRBV7-9 and TRBJ2-2, with D possibly TRBD1 on 6 matching bases. The V gene lost 8 bases and the J gene lost 8 bases, with 21 bases spanning the gap. The CDR3 has 15 amino acids. Germline loops: CDR1 SEHNR, CDR2 FQNEAQ (reference sequence). CDR3 sequence (DNA): TGTGCCAGCGCAGGACAGCGGCTTATGGATGGGGAGCTGTTTTTT. Its protein product is CASAGQRLMDGELFF.

J is TRBJ2-7 and V is TRBV6-1; D remains unclear. V lost 2 bases, J lost 7 bases, and 6 bases lay in between. The germline V gene encodes CDR1 MNHNS and CDR2 SASEGT. This CDR3 region has 11 residues. CDR3 DNA: TGTGCCAGCAGTGAACCGACAGAGCAGTACTTC. As protein: CASSEPTEQYF.

This clone came up a few times. V usage is TRBV4-1 and J usage is TRBJ1-1; tentatively, D is TRBD1 (6 bases). The CDR3 is made up of 15 amino acids. Germline-derived CDR1 and CDR2 are MGHRA and YSYEKL. V was shortened by 1 base and J by 2 bases, with 11 bases between the two germline ends. The CDR3 protein is CASSQGSTGNTEAFF. The CDR3 DNA reads as TGCGCCAGCAGCCAAGGGTCGACAGGAAACACTGAAGCTTTCTTT.

The chain links TRBV29-1 to TRBJ2-1; the D gene is possibly TRBD1 (6 bases). Germline CDR1 and CDR2: SQVTM and ANQGSEA. Trimming left V 5 bases short and J 0 bases short, with 11 bases between. This CDR3 is built from 14 residues. Written as DNA, the CDR3 is TGCAGCGTTCCGGGACAAAGCTCCTACAATGAGCAGTTCTTC. Amino acids: CSVPGQSSYNEQFF.

V gene TRBV7-9 combines with J gene TRBJ1-2; a possible D gene is TRBD1 (5 bases). The V end was cut by 2 bases, the J end by 4 bases, with 8 bases between. Germline V gene sequence: CDR1 SEHNR, CDR2 FQNEAQ (reference sequence). This CDR3 has 13 amino acids. CDR3 sequence (DNA): TGTGCCAGCAGCTTACCTGACAGCTATGGCTACACCTTC. Its translation is CASSLPDSYGYTF.

The V gene is TRBV7-9, the J gene TRBJ1-4; tentative D call: TRBD1 (5 bases). Germline CDR1 SEHNR, CDR2 FQNEAQ (reference sequence). Deletions cut 6 bases from V and 13 bases from J, with 15 bases between. The CDR3 covers 12 residues. CDR3: CASRWGAGGLFF. The CDR3 DNA reads TGTGCCAGCAGGTGGGGCGCCGGGGGACTGTTTTTT.

The chain couples TRBV25-1 to TRBJ1-3, with 7 bases fitting TRBD1. The CDR3 has 16 amino acids. Germline lookup yields CDR1 MGHDK and CDR2 SYGVNS. With 0 bases clipped from V and 4 bases from J, the junction kept 6 bases outside the gene matches. CDR3 sequence: CASSEYGQGVGNTIYF. CDR3 coding DNA: TGTGCCAGCAGTGAATATGGGCAGGGGGTCGGAAACACCATATATTTT.

The V call is TRBV5-1, the J call TRBJ2-7, with 7 bases fitting TRBD1. The germline V gene has CDR1 SGHRS and CDR2 YFSETQ. The CDR3 extends over 15 amino acids. V lost 0 bases and J lost 3; bases outside the gene matches: 6. The CDR3 loop is CASSLATTGIYEQYF. In DNA, the CDR3 is TGCGCCAGCAGCTTGGCGACGACAGGGATCTACGAGCAGTACTTC.

This chain connects TRBV10-3 to TRBJ1-2; 7 bases line up with TRBD1. The V gene's germline CDR1 is ENHRY and CDR2 SYGVKD. This CDR3 has 14 residues. The V and J ends lost 4 bases and 4 bases, in that order; junction bases with no gene match: 6. The CDR3 DNA is TGTGCCATCAGTGGTCAGGGGGTAAGCTATGGCTACACCTTC. As protein: CAISGQGVSYGYTF.

The chain is built from TRBV6-5 and TRBJ1-1, with 7 positions matching TRBD1. V gave up 2 bases and J gave up 0 bases; unmatched junction bases: 6. Germline assignment: CDR1 MNHEY and CDR2 SVGAGI. There are 16 residues in the CDR3. The CDR3 reads CASSYLLQGLNTEAFF. The CDR3 region has the DNA TGTGCCAGCAGTTACCTACTACAGGGGTTGAACACTGAAGCTTTCTTT.

This chain connects TRBV10-3 to TRBJ1-6, with TRBD1 as a possible D gene (5 bases). V lost 0 bases and J 1 base, leaving 10 bases between the germline ends. The CDR3 extends over 17 amino acids. The germline V gene encodes CDR1 ENHRY and CDR2 SYGVKD. CDR3 coding DNA: TGTGCCATCAGTGAGTCCCAGGGAGGTTCCTATAATTCACCCCTCCACTTT. This codes for CAISESQGGSYNSPLHF.

This sequence joins TRBV4-3 and TRBJ2-2; D gene uncertain. The V gene lost 0 bases and the J gene lost 4 bases, with 6 bases spanning the gap. The germline CDR1 and CDR2 sequences are LGHNA and YSLEER. This CDR3 spans 14 amino acids. CDR3 protein: CASSQDPGTGELFF. In DNA, the CDR3 is TGCGCCAGCAGCCAAGACCCGGGCACCGGGGAGCTGTTTTTT.

The chain joins TRBV19 to TRBJ2-5, with 13 bases matching TRBD2. Germline assignment: CDR1 LNHDA and CDR2 SQIVND (reference sequence). V shed 5 bases and J 5 bases; nucleotides not matched to a gene: 11. This CDR3 spans 17 amino acids. Here the CDR3 reads CASSPWTSGGPGETQYF. In DNA, the CDR3 is TGTGCCAGTAGTCCCTGGACTAGCGGGGGCCCCGGGGAGACCCAGTACTTC.

This clone was recorded once. The CDR3 loop reads CAWTGSPFFEQYF. The CDR3 nucleotides are TGTGCCTGGACGGGTTCCCCCTTTTTCGAGCAGTACTTC. The rearrangement links TRBV30 to TRBJ2-7; no reliable D call. There are 13 residues in the CDR3. V was trimmed by 4 bases and J by 6 bases, leaving 16 bases between them. Germline V gives CDR1 GTSNPN, CDR2 SVGIG (reference sequence).

V and J are TRBV4-1 and TRBJ2-7; possible D gene TRBD2, 6 bases. Germline loops: CDR1 MGHRA, CDR2 YSYEKL. This CDR3 region has 14 residues. The germline V and J ends were trimmed by 4 bases and 0 bases, with 10 bases remaining between them. The CDR3 reads CASSPGGTSYEQYF. The CDR3 nucleotides read TGCGCCAGCAGCCCCGGGGGTACCTCCTACGAGCAGTACTTC.

This chain uses TRBV7-3 with TRBJ2-1; tentatively, D is TRBD1 (6 bases). V gave up 5 bases and J gave up 0 bases, with 17 bases separating them. Germline CDR1 reads SGHTA; CDR2 reads FQGTGA. The CDR3 loop spans 17 amino acids. The CDR3 reads CASSPSLGTPSYNEQFF. CDR3 nucleotides: TGTGCCAGCAGCCCGTCCCTCGGGACACCCTCCTACAATGAGCAGTTCTTC.

This chain joins TRBV7-9 and TRBJ2-7; 7 nucleotides align to TRBD1. J gave up 2 bases and V 6 bases, and 10 bases lay outside the gene matches. The CDR3 contains 15 residues. Germline values: CDR1 SEHNR, CDR2 FQNEAQ (reference sequence). The CDR3 region is CASSRTTGPTYEQYF. The CDR3 DNA is TGTGCCAGCAGTCGTACGACAGGGCCTACCTACGAGCAGTACTTC.

CDR3 sequence: CASSSGEGEQFF. CDR3 DNA sequence: TGTGCCAGCAGCTCCGGGGAGGGGGAGCAGTTCTTC. This rearrangement joins TRBV9 to TRBJ2-1; 7 positions match TRBD2. This CDR3 has 12 amino acids. CDR1 and CDR2 (germline): SGDLS, YYNGEE. Germline trimming cut 4 bases from V and 10 bases from J; bases unmatched to any gene: 5.

This clone was seen only a few times. The J gene is TRBJ2-7, the V gene TRBV10-3; tentative D call: TRBD1 (6 bases). The CDR3 runs 14 residues. Germline lookup yields CDR1 ENHRY and CDR2 SYGVKD. Trimming took 3 bases from V and 5 from J, leaving 14 bases between them. This chain's CDR3 is CAISEGGGLDEQYF. Written as DNA, the CDR3 is TGTGCCATCAGTGAAGGTGGGGGCCTCGACGAGCAGTACTTC.

V is TRBV5-4 and J is TRBJ2-1; 8 bases align to TRBD2. CDR3 length: 18 residues. Germline V gives CDR1 SGHNT, CDR2 YYREEE (reference sequence). Losses at the gene ends were 4 bases for V and 0 bases for J; bases not matched to a gene: 12. DNA of the CDR3: TGTGCCAGCAGCACGCTAGCGCATAGCGGGACCTCCTACAATGAGCAGTTCTTC. Residues: CASSTLAHSGTSYNEQFF.

The V call is TRBV18, the J call TRBJ2-5; tentatively, D is TRBD1 (6 bases). CDR1 is KGHSH, CDR2 LQKENI, per germline. The CDR3 spans 14 residues. V was pared by 3 bases and J by 1 base, with 9 bases between. For the CDR3, the DNA is TGTGCCAGCTCACCGGACAGTACCCAAGAGACCCAGTACTTC. Amino acids: CASSPDSTQETQYF.